Listed below are T cell receptor beta chains from one sample, sequenced in a study of T cell responses to AZD1222 COVID-19 vaccine. Libraries were prepared by immunoSEQ multiplex PCR; TCRdb keeps only in-frame clonotypes and omits some of them. The table shows around 100,000 clones, with over 75% occurring only once. Source: peripheral blood, taken on day 0 of AZD1222 vaccination. The receptors shown here come from an adult in good health. Both conserved end residues are trimmed from each CDR3.

>TRBJ1-2|TRBV19
ASSVTGTGGGYGYT
>TRBJ1-3|TRBV24-1
ATSDSASGTGNTIY
>TRBJ1-1|TRBV18
ASSEGQNTEAF
>TRBJ1-5|TRBV18
ASSETGAGRQPQH
>TRBJ2-5|TRBV11-1
ASSFREAGAETQY
>TRBJ2-2|TRBV20-1
SASGTSGKKTGELF
>TRBJ2-5|TRBV7-7
ASGDGETQY
>TRBJ1-2|TRBV12-3/TRBV12-4
ASSPQGTHGYT
>TRBJ2-1|TRBV9
ASSFATSGGANEQF
>TRBJ1-2|TRBV6-4
ASSDSGRGDGYT
>TRBJ2-3|TRBV7-8
ASSLVEEWLAGGGLDTQY
>TRBJ1-6|TRBV19
ASRGNNSPLH
>TRBJ2-5|TRBV28
ASNPFQGTKTQY
>TRBJ2-4|TRBV7-2
ASSPDRAKNIQY
>TRBJ2-3|TRBV4-3
ASSQNPRGTDTQY
>TRBJ2-5|TRBV2
ASSEAGDEAQY
>TRBJ1-5|TRBV7-2
ASSTRQGGQPQH
>TRBJ2-7|TRBV7-2
ASSLAQALLPGQQY
>TRBJ1-1|TRBV6-1
ASSDRAGNTEAF
>TRBJ2-1|TRBV5-1
ASSLVLGNEQF
>TRBJ1-2|TRBV7-2
ASSFDRQGGGYT
>TRBJ1-5|TRBV3-1/TRBV3-2
ASSQALPGAKNQPQH
>TRBJ1-1|TRBV18
ASSPWEGDMNTEAF
>TRBJ1-2|TRBV10-2
ASSSQGAENYGYT
>TRBJ2-7|TRBV28
ASSPIGGRFYEQY
>TRBJ2-7|TRBV19
ASTRAGTSGALYEQY
>TRBJ2-1|TRBV7-9
ASSLSRRLAAYNEQF
>TRBJ2-2|TRBV7-6
ASRFSGRTTGELF
>TRBJ1-1|TRBV9
ASSYYRAGNTEAF
>TRBJ1-2|TRBV2
AITATGRGGYT
>TRBJ1-1|TRBV6-5
ASRFQGGVGEAF
>TRBJ1-2|TRBV2
ASSRDSPSYGYT